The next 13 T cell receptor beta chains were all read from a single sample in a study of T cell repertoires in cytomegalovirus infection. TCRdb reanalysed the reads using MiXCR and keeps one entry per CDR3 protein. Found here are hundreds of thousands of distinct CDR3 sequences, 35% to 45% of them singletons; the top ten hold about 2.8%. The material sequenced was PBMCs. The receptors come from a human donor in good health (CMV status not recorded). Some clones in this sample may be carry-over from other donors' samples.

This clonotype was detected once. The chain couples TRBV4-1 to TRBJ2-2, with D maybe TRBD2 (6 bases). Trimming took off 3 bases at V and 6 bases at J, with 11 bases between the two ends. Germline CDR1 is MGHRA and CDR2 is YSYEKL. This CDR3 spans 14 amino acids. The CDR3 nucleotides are TGCGCCAGCAGCCATGGGGGGTGGCCCGGGGAGCTGTTTTTT. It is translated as CASSHGGWPGELFF.

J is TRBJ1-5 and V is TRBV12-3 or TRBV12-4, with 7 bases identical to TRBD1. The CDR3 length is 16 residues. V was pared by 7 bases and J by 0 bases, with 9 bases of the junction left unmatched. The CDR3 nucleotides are TGTGCCAGCACTCTGGGACAGCGAACTAGCAATCAGCCCCAGCATTTT. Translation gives CASTLGQRTSNQPQHF.

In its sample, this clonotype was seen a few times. CDR3 amino acids: CASSPSRTGPYEQYF. CDR3 nucleotides: TGTGCCAGCAGCCCCTCTCGGACTGGCCCCTACGAGCAGTACTTC. V and J are TRBV11-2 and TRBJ2-7; D might be TRBD2 (5 bases). The V and J ends lost 5 bases and 2 bases respectively, with 16 bases between them. The CDR3 loop spans 15 amino acids. Germline V CDR1 and CDR2: SGHAT, FQNNGV.

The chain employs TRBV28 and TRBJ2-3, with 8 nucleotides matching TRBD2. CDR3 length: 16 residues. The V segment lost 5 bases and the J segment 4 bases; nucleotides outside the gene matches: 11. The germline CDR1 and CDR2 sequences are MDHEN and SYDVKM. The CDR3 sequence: CASSRVEAGGPDTQYF. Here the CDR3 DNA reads TGTGCCAGCAGTAGAGTTGAGGCGGGAGGACCAGATACGCAGTATTTT.

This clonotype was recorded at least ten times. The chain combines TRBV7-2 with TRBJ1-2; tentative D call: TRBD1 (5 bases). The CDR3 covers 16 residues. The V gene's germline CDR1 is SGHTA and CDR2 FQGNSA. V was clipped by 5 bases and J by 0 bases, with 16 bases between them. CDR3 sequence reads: CASSPPGPGTNYGYTF. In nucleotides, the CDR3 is TGTGCCAGCAGCCCTCCGGGGCCGGGGACTAACTATGGCTACACCTTC. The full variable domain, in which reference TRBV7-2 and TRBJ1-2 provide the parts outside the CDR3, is GAGVSQSPSNKVTEKGKDVELRCDPISGHTALYWYRQSLGQGLEFLIYFQGNSAPDKSGLPSDRFSAERTGGSVSTLTIQRTQQEDSAVYLCASSPPGPGTNYGYTFGSGTRLTVV.

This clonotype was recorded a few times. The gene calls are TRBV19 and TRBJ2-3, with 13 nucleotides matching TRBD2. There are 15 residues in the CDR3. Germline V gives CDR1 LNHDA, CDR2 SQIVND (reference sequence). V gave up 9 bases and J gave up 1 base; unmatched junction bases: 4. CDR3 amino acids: CASRGTSGGTDTQYF. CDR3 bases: TGTGCCAGCCGAGGGACTAGCGGGGGCACAGATACGCAGTATTTT. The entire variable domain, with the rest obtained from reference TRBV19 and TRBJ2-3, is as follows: DGGITQSPKYLFRKEGQNVTLSCEQNLNHDAMYWYRQDPGQGLRLIYYSQIVNDFQKGDIAEGYSVSREKKESFPLTVTSAQKNPTAFYLCASRGTSGGTDTQYFGPGTRLTVL.

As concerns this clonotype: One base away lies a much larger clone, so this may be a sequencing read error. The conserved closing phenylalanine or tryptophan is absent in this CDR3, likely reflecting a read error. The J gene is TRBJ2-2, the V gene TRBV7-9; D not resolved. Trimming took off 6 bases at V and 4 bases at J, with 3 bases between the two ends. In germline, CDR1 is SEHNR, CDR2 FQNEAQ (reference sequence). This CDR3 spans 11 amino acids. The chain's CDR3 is CASRPTGELFC. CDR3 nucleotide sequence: TGTGCCAGCAGACCCACCGGGGAGCTGTTTTGT.

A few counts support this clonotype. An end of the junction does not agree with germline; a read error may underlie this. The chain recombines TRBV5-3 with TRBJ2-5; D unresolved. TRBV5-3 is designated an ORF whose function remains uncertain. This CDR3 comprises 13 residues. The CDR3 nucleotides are TGTGCCAGCAGCTTGGCTTTCGAAGAGACCCAGTACTTC. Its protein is CASSLAFEETQYF.

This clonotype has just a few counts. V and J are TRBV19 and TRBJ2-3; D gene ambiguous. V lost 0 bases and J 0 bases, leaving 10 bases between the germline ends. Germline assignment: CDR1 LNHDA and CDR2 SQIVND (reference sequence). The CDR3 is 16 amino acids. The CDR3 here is CASSIDRDWSTDTQYF. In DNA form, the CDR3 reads TGTGCCAGTAGTATAGATCGAGACTGGAGCACAGATACGCAGTATTTT.

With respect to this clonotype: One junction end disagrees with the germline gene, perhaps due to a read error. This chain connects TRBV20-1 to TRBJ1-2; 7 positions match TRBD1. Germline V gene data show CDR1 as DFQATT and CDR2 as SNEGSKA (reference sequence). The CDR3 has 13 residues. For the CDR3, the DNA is TGCAGTGCTTCACAGGGGCCTAACTATCGCTACACCTTC. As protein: CSASQGPNYRYTF.

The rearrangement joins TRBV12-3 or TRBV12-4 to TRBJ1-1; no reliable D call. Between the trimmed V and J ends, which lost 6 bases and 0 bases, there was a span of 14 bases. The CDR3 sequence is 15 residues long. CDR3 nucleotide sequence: TGTGCCAGCAGGGGCGAGGAGAGTCTGAACACTGAAGCTTTCTTT. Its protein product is CASRGEESLNTEAFF.

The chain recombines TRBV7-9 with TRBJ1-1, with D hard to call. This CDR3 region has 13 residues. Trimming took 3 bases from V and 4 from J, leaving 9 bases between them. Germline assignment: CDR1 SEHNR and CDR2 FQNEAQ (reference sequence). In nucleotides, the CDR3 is TGTGCCAGCAGCTTTTCTGGCCCCACTGAAGCTTTCTTT. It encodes CASSFSGPTEAFF.

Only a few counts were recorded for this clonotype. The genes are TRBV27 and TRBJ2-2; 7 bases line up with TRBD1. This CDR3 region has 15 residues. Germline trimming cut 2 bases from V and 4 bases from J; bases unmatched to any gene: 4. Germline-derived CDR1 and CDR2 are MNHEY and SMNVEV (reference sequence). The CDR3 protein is CASSLIAGGTGELFF. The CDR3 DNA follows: TGTGCCAGCAGTTTAATCGCAGGGGGCACCGGGGAGCTGTTTTTT.